The clone carrying this T cell receptor beta chain was observed many times. The antigen remains undetermined. The sample originates from a study of regulatory T cells in long-lasting Graves disease. Trimming left V 11 bases short and J 7 bases short, with 14 bases between. Germline V gene data show CDR1 as MNHEY and CDR2 as SMNVEV (reference sequence). The CDR3 totals 12 residues. Time point specified: newly diagnosed GD, antithyroid drugs for less than 3 months. PBMC RNA was the source of the TCR library. Researchers made TCR beta libraries by using iRepertoire HTBI primers and running Arm-PCR on CDR3 regions. Each CDR3 protein is one row after TCRdb ran MiXCR on the multiplex PCR reads. The sample consists of over 450,000 distinct CDR3 sequences, about 12% of them appearing once. Study conclusions and caveats: Persistent Graves' patients showed less TCR diversity than newly diagnosed ones. It was possible that the small sample size reduced accuracy.

This sample also appeared in a second study, on T cells in Graves' hyperthyroidism and ophthalmopathy.

Here the sequenced sample was peripheral blood mononuclear cells (PBMCs), taken at new diagnosis, from a patient treated with antithyroid drugs. The receptor was isolated from a woman aged 25-40 years with Graves disease. The chain carries TRBV27 and TRBJ1-4; D is unresolved. The CDR3 DNA is TGTGCCCCCCGTAGGCGGGGTGAAAAACTGTTTTTT. It translates to CAPRRRGEKLFF.